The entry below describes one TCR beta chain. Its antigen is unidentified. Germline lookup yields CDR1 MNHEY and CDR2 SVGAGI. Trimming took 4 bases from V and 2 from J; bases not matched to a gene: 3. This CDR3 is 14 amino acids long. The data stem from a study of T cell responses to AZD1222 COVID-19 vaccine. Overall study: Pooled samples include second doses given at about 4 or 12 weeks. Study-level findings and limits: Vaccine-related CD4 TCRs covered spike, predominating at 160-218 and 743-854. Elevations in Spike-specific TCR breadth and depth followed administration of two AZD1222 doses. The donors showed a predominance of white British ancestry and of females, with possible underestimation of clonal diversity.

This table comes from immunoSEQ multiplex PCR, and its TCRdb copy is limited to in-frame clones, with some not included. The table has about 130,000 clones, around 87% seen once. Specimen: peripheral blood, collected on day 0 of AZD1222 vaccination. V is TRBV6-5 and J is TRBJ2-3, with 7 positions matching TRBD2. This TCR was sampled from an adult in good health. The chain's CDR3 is CASSWSGDTDTQYF. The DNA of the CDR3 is TGTGCCAGCAGTTGGAGCGGGGACACAGATACGCAGTATTTT.